These 17 T cell receptor beta chains were sequenced from one sample in a study of T cells in Graves' hyperthyroidism and ophthalmopathy. Amplified TCR beta CDR3 regions derived from RNA transcripts. In the first-round RT-PCR of the TCR CDR3, the HTBI primer set was used. From the multiplex PCR reads, TCRdb called clonotypes with MiXCR, one entry per CDR3 protein. The sample lists fewer than 500,000 distinct CDR3 sequences, approximately 15% occurring once. Specimen: blood. These receptors were taken from a man between 18 and 29 years old with Graves' ophthalmopathy.

This clonotype came up many times. The J gene is TRBJ2-1, the V gene TRBV7-8; 7 nucleotides agree with TRBD2. The CDR3 totals 13 residues. Trimming took 8 bases from V and 5 from J; bases not matched to a gene: 6. From germline, CDR1 is SGHVS and CDR2 FQNEAQ. In nucleotides, the CDR3 is TGTGCCAGCCGCCGCGGGAGTAACAATGAGCAGTTCTTC. As protein: CASRRGSNNEQFF.

The V call is TRBV15, the J call TRBJ2-2; D remains unclear. Germline CDR1 reads LNHNV; CDR2 reads YYDKDF (reference sequence). V lost 1 base to trimming and J lost 1 base, with 7 bases between them. This CDR3 spans 15 amino acids. CDR3: CATSRAGQNTGELFF. CDR3 nucleotide sequence: TGTGCCACCAGCAGAGCGGGCCAGAACACCGGGGAGCTGTTTTTT.

This chain connects TRBV30 to TRBJ2-1; D remains ambiguous. V was trimmed by 0 bases and J by 4 bases, leaving 4 bases between them. The length of the CDR3 is 12 residues. Germline assignment: CDR1 GTSNPN and CDR2 SVGIG (reference sequence). The CDR3 DNA sequence: TGTGCCTGGAGTGTACGGTACAATGAGCAGTTCTTC. It translates to CAWSVRYNEQFF.

The genes are TRBV12-3 or TRBV12-4 and TRBJ1-5; 9 bases are a match to TRBD1. V was pared by 6 bases and J by 4 bases, with 7 bases of the junction left unmatched. This CDR3 comprises 15 residues. The CDR3 protein is CASSPRTGVNQPQHF. The CDR3 bases are TGTGCCAGCAGCCCCCGGACAGGGGTAAATCAGCCCCAGCATTTT.

This clonotype was recorded many times. The chain employs TRBV6-1 and TRBJ2-1; maybe TRBD2 (6 bases). This CDR3 has 15 amino acids. CDR1 is MNHNS and CDR2 is SASEGT in the germline V gene. The V and J ends lost 8 bases and 2 bases respectively, with 16 bases between them. The CDR3 spells CASLGRERTYNEQFF. For the CDR3, the DNA is TGTGCCAGCTTGGGTCGGGAGAGGACCTACAATGAGCAGTTCTTC.

In this sample, this clonotype turned up many times. The CDR3 DNA sequence: TGTGCCAGCAGCTTACTAGCGGGAGGGTTCGAGCAGTACTTC. Amino acids: CASSLLAGGFEQYF. The chain combines TRBV7-9 with TRBJ2-7; TRBD2 aligns across 12 bases. The CDR3 covers 14 residues. Per germline, CDR1 SEHNR and CDR2 FQNEAQ (reference sequence). The ends lost 2 bases at V and 6 bases at J; junction bases unmatched: 2. The full variable domain, its missing parts supplied by reference TRBV7-9 and TRBJ2-7, is DTGVSQNPRHKITKRGQNVTFRCDPISEHNRLYWYRQTLGQGPEFLTYFQNEAQLEKSRLLSDRFSAERPKGSFSTLEIQRTEQGDSAMYLCASSLLAGGFEQYFGPGTRLTVT.

This clonotype was detected ten times or more. The V gene is TRBV19, the J gene TRBJ1-2; D possibly corresponds to TRBD1 (5 bases). The V gene lost 3 bases and the J gene lost 3 bases, with 8 bases spanning the gap. Germline V lookup: CDR1 LNHDA, CDR2 SQIVND (reference sequence). The CDR3 totals 13 residues. The CDR3 loop is CASSIDRYYGYTF. Written as DNA, the CDR3 is TGTGCCAGTAGTATTGACAGATACTATGGCTACACCTTC. Combining the CDR3 with reference TRBV19 and TRBJ1-2 gives the whole variable domain DGGITQSPKYLFRKEGQNVTLSCEQNLNHDAMYWYRQDPGQGLRLIYYSQIVNDFQKGDIAEGYSVSREKKESFPLTVTSAQKNPTAFYLCASSIDRYYGYTFGSGTRLTVV.

This clonotype was detected only once. This rearrangement joins TRBV9 to TRBJ2-1; TRBD1 matches 7 bases. V was pared by 3 bases and J by 5 bases, with 8 bases of the junction left unmatched. CDR3 length: 15 amino acids. Germline V gives CDR1 SGDLS, CDR2 YYNGEE. The CDR3 DNA is TGTGCCAGCAGCGGTACCGGGACAGTAGACAATGAGCAGTTCTTC. Encoded protein: CASSGTGTVDNEQFF.

The sample holds many counts of this clonotype. The chain employs TRBV20-1 and TRBJ2-7; TRBD1 agrees at 7 bases. Per germline, CDR1 DFQATT and CDR2 SNEGSKA (reference sequence). The V segment lost 6 bases and the J segment 5 bases; nucleotides outside the gene matches: 7. CDR3 length: 12 amino acids. The CDR3 bases are TGCAGTGCAAGACAGGGAACCCACGAGCAGTACTTC. Translated: CSARQGTHEQYF.

This clonotype showed up just a few times. The V call is TRBV7-9, the J call TRBJ2-1; 7 nucleotides match TRBD2. CDR1 is SEHNR, CDR2 FQNEAQ, per germline (reference sequence). V lost 10 bases, J lost 14 bases, and 14 bases stayed unmatched. This CDR3 has 12 residues. The CDR3 loop is CATRRGSSSEFF. The CDR3 DNA sequence: TGTGCCACCAGGCGGGGGTCAAGCAGTGAGTTCTTC.

This clonotype has a count of ten or more. The chain couples TRBV5-8 to TRBJ2-1; TRBD2 matches 10 bases. After removal of 4 bases from V and 6 bases from J, the junction contained 7 bases not matched to a gene. Germline values: CDR1 SGHTS, CDR2 YDEGEE. This CDR3 contains 15 residues. The CDR3 sequence is CASSGQRGGSNEQFF. CDR3 coding DNA: TGTGCCAGCAGCGGACAGCGGGGGGGCTCCAATGAGCAGTTCTTC. The variable domain in full, completed from reference TRBV5-8 and TRBJ2-1, reads EAGVTQSPTHLIKTRGQQATLRCSPISGHTSVYWYQQALGLGLQFLLWYDEGEERNRGNFPPRFSGRQFPNYSSELNVNALELEDSALYLCASSGQRGGSNEQFFGPGTRLTVL.

This clonotype has more than one count but fewer than ten. A much larger clone differs by one base, so this may be a read error. The chain recombines TRBV12-3 or TRBV12-4 with TRBJ2-3; 9 bases fit TRBD1. Losses at the gene ends were 6 bases for V and 6 bases for J; bases not matched to a gene: 10. The CDR3 is 15 residues long. CDR3 amino acids: CASSRGQGVTDTQYF. The DNA of the CDR3 is TGTGCCAGCAGCCGGGGACAGGGAGTCACGGATACGCAGTATTTT.

This chain uses TRBV24-1 with TRBJ2-1; 10 bases line up with TRBD2. Germline V gene data show CDR1 as KGHDR and CDR2 as SFDVKD. After removal of 4 bases from V and 4 bases from J, the junction contained 3 bases not matched to a gene. This CDR3 is built from 15 residues. In DNA, the CDR3 is TGTGCCACCAGTGACATTAGCGGGAGGTACAATGAGCAGTTCTTC. Amino acid sequence: CATSDISGRYNEQFF.

This clonotype was seen repeatedly, ten times or more. This rearrangement joins TRBV11-2 to TRBJ2-7; a weak D match, TRBD2 (5 bases). The ends were cut back, 6 bases at V and 3 bases at J, with 12 bases in the middle. The CDR3 runs to 13 residues. The germline CDR1 and CDR2 sequences are SGHAT and FQNNGV. Here the CDR3 reads CASSFVGGYEQYF. As DNA, the CDR3 is TGTGCCAGCAGTTTCGTAGGAGGCTACGAGCAGTACTTC.

The chain is built from TRBV19 and TRBJ2-2; 9 bases are shared with TRBD1. CDR3 length: 15 residues. V shed 3 bases, J shed 6 bases, and the junction held 5 bases outside the gene matches. The germline V gene encodes CDR1 LNHDA and CDR2 SQIVND (reference sequence). CDR3 coding DNA: TGTGCCAGTAGTATTACAGGGGGCTCGGCCGGGGAGCTGTTTTTT. It is translated as CASSITGGSAGELFF.

Turning to this clonotype: Just one base apart from a much larger clone, this may be a read error. This chain joins TRBV12-3 or TRBV12-4 and TRBJ1-2; possibly TRBD1 for D (5 bases). The CDR3 totals 15 residues. V lost 3 bases to trimming and J lost 2 bases, with 13 bases between them. CDR3 sequence (DNA): TGTGCCAGCAGTTTCCTGACAAGGGACAACTATGGCTACACCTTC. It is translated as CASSFLTRDNYGYTF.

This clonotype was counted at least ten times. V and J are TRBV20-1 and TRBJ2-7; D remains ambiguous. The germline CDR1 and CDR2 sequences are DFQATT and SNEGSKA (reference sequence). The CDR3 has 14 residues. The V end lost 3 bases, the J end lost 0 bases, and 12 bases lay between the germline ends. CDR3 protein: CSARAGTSSYEQYF. In nucleotides, the CDR3 is TGCAGTGCTAGGGCAGGTACGAGCTCCTACGAGCAGTACTTC.